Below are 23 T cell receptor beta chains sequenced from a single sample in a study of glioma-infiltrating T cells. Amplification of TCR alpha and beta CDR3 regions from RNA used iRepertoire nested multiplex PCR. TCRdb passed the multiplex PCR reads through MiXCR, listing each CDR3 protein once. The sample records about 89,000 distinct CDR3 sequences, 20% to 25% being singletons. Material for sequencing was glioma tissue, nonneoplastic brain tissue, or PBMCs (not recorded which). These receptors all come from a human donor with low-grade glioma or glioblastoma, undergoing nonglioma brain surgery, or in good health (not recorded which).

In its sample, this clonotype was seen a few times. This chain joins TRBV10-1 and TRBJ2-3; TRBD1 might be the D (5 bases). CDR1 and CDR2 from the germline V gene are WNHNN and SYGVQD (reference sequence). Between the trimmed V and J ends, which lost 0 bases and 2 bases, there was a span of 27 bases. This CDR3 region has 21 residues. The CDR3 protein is CASSESILGPKSQEHTDTQYF. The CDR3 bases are TGCGCCAGCAGTGAGTCGATTCTTGGCCCAAAGTCACAGGAGCACACAGATACGCAGTATTTT.

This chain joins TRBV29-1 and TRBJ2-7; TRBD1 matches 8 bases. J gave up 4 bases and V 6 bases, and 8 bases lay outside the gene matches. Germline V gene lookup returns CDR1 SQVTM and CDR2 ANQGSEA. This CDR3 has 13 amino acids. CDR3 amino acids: CSVMAGGLYEQYF. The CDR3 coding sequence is TGCAGCGTAATGGCAGGGGGCTTGTACGAGCAGTACTTC.

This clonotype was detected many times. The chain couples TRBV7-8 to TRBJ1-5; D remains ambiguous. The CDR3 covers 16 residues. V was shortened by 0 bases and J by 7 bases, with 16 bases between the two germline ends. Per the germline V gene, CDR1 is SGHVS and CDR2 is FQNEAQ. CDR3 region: CASSLATRPSSQPQHF. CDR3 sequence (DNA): TGTGCCAGCAGCTTAGCGACCCGGCCATCAAGCCAGCCCCAGCATTTT.

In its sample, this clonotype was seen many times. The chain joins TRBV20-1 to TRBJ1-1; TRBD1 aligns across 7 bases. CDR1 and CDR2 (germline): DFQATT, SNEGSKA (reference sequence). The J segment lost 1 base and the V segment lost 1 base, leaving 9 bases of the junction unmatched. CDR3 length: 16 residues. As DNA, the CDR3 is TGCAGTGCTAGAGGTCTGCCGGGACAGAAGAACACTGAAGCTTTCTTT. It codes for CSARGLPGQKNTEAFF.

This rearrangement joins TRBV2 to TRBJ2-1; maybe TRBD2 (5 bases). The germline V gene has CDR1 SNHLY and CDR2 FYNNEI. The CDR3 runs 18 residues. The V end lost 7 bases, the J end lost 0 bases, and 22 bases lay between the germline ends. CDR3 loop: CASTGIISLARSYNEQFF. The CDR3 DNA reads TGTGCCAGCACCGGGATAATTAGCTTAGCACGCTCCTACAATGAGCAGTTCTTC.

The CDR3 region has the DNA TGCAGTGCTTGGACAGAGTCCTACGAGCAGTACTTC. It specifies CSAWTESYEQYF. The rearrangement links TRBV20-1 to TRBJ2-7, with D possibly being TRBD1 (6 bases). Looked up from germline, CDR1 is DFQATT and CDR2 is SNEGSKA (reference sequence). Trimming took 5 bases from V and 1 from J, leaving 9 bases between them. The CDR3 runs 12 residues.

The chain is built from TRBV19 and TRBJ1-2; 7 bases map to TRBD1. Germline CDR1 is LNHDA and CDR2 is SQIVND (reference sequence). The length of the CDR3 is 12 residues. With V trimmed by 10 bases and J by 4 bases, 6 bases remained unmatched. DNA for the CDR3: TGTGCCACCCGAGGGGGCGCCTATGGCTACACCTTC. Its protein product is CATRGGAYGYTF.

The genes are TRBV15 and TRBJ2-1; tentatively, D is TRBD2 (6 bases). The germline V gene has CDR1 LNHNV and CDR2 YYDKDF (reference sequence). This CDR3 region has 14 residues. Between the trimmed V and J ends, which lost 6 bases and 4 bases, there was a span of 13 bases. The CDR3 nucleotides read TGTGCCACCAGTCCTAGCGTGACGTACAATGAGCAGTTCTTC. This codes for CATSPSVTYNEQFF.

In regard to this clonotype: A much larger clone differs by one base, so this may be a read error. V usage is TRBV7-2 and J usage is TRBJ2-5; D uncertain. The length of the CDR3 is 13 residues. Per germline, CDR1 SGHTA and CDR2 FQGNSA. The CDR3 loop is CARSLERRETQYF. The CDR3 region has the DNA TGTGCCAGAAGCTTAGAGAGGCGGGAGACCCAGTACTTC. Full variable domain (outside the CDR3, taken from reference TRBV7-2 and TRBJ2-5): GAGVSQSPSNKVTEKGKDVELRCDPISGHTALYWYRQSLGQGLEFLIYFQGNSAPDKSGLPSDRFSAERTGGSVSTLTIQRTQQEDSAVYLCARSLERRETQYFGPGTRLLVL.

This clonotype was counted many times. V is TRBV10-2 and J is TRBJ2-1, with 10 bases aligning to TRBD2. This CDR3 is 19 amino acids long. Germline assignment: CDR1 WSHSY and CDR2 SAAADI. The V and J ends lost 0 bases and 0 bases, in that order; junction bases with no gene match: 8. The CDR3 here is CASSESGSSGRSSYNEQFF. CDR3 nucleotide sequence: TGCGCCAGCAGTGAGTCGGGTAGTAGCGGGAGGAGCTCCTACAATGAGCAGTTCTTC.

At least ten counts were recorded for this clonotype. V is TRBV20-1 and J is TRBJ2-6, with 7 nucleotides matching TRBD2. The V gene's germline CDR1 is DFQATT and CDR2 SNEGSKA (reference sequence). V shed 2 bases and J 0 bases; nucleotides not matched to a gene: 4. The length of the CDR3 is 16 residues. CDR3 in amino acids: CSARSGTNSGANVLTF. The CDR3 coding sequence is TGCAGTGCTAGATCCGGGACTAACTCTGGGGCCAACGTCCTGACTTTC.

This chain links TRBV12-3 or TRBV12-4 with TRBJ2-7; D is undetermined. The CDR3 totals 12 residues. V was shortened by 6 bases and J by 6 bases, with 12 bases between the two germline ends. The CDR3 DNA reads TGTGCCAGCAGCCGAGGAAACCCCGAGCAGTACTTC. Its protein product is CASSRGNPEQYF.

CDR3 bases: TGCGCCAGCAGCCAGGGGGTTGTCAGGGGGTTGAATCAGCCCCAGCATTTT. Translated, it gives CASSQGVVRGLNQPQHF. This chain uses TRBV4-1 with TRBJ1-5; 7 bases are a match to TRBD1. The germline V gene has CDR1 MGHRA and CDR2 YSYEKL. The trim removed 3 bases at V and 4 bases at J, leaving 12 bases unmatched. The CDR3 consists of 17 residues.

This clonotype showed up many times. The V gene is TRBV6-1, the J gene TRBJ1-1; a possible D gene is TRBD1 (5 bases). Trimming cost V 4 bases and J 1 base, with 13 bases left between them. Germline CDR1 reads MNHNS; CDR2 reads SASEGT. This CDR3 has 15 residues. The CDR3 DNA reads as TGTGCCAGCAGTGCCCCGGGACGAGGGAACACTGAAGCTTTCTTT. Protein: CASSAPGRGNTEAFF.

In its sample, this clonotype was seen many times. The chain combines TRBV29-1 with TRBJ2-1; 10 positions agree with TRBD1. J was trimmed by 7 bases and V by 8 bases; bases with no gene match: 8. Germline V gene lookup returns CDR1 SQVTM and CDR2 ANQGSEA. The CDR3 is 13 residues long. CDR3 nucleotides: TGCAGCTTTTGCCCGGACAGGGGGAATGAGCAGTTCTTC. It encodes CSFCPDRGNEQFF.

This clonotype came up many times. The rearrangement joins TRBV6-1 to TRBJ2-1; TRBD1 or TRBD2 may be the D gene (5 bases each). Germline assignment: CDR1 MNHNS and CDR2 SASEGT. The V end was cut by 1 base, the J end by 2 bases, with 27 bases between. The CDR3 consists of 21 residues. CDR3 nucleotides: TGTGCCAGCAGTGAAGTGTTTTTGGGGGATAGACTGGGAAGTCCCTACAATGAGCAGTTCTTC. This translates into CASSEVFLGDRLGSPYNEQFF.

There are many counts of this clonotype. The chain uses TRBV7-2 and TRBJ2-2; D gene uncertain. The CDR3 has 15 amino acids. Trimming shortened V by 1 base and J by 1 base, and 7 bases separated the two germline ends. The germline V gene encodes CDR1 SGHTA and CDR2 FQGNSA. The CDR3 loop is CASSLVLGNTGELFF. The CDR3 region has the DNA TGTGCCAGCAGCTTAGTCTTGGGGAACACCGGGGAGCTGTTTTTT.

The DNA of the CDR3 is TGTGCCAGCAGTACCGGGCGGCTAGCGGGCCACAGTAGAAACATTCAGTACTTC. Translated, it gives CASSTGRLAGHSRNIQYF. The rearrangement uses TRBV6-1 and TRBJ2-4; TRBD2 aligns across 8 bases. The ends lost 5 bases at V and 6 bases at J; junction bases unmatched: 18. Germline CDR1 is MNHNS and CDR2 is SASEGT. The CDR3 is 18 amino acids.

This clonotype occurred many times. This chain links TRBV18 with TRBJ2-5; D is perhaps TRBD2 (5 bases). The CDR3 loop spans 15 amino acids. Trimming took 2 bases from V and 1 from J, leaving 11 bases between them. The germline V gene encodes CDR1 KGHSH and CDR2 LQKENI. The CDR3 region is CASSPTASPQETQYF. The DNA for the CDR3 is TGTGCCAGCTCACCAACGGCTAGCCCCCAAGAGACCCAGTACTTC.

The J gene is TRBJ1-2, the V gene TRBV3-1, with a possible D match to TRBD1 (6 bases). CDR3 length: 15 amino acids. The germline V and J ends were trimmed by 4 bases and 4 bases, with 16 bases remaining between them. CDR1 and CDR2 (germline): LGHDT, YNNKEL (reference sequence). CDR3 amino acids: CASSRLAGVGYGYTF. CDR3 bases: TGTGCCAGCAGCCGCCTCGCAGGGGTGGGCTATGGCTACACCTTC.

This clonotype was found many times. CDR3 DNA: TGTGCCAGCAGGTGGCGGGAGGGCCCCTACGAGCAGTACTTC. Translated, it gives CASRWREGPYEQYF. The chain recombines TRBV6-1 with TRBJ2-7, with 9 nucleotides matching TRBD2. The CDR3 sequence is 14 residues long. V lost 6 bases to trimming and J lost 2 bases; unmatched junction nucleotides: 5. Per germline, CDR1 MNHNS and CDR2 SASEGT.

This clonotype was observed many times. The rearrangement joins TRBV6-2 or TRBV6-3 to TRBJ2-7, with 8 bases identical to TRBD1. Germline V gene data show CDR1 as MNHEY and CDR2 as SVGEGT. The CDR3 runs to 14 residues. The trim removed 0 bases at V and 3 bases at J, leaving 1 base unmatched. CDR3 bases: TGTGCCAGCAGTTACTCTGGACAGGGCTACGAGCAGTACTTC. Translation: CASSYSGQGYEQYF.

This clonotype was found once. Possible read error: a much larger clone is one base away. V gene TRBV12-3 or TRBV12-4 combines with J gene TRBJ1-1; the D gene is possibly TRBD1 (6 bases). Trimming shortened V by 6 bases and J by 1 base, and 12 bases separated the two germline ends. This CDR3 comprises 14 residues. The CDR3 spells CASRSDRGNTEAFF. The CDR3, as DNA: TGTGCCAGCAGGTCGGACAGAGGGAACACTGAAGCTTTCTTT.